These 13 T cell receptor beta chains share one sample of origin, sequenced in a study of blood T cell repertoires in COVID-19. Libraries were prepared by immunoSEQ multiplex PCR; TCRdb keeps only in-frame clonotypes and omits some of them. Counted here are 200,000 to 250,000 clones, 75% to 90% occurring once; the ten biggest clones make up more than 4%. The sequenced sample consisted of PBMCs or T cells enriched from blood (not recorded which). These receptors came from a woman aged 25-40 years who had been exposed to COVID-19.

The V gene is TRBV28, the J gene TRBJ1-2; 9 bases line up with TRBD1. Germline V gene data show CDR1 as MDHEN and CDR2 as SYDVKM. With 6 bases clipped from V and 8 bases from J, the junction kept 7 bases outside the gene matches. This CDR3 comprises 13 residues. The CDR3 sequence: CASRLQGARGYTF. The CDR3 DNA follows: TGTGCCAGCAGGCTACAGGGGGCGCGGGGCTACACCTTC.

This chain connects TRBV10-3 to TRBJ2-7; TRBD1 matches 7 bases. Germline CDR1 is ENHRY and CDR2 is SYGVKD. This CDR3 has 11 residues. With 8 bases clipped from V and 7 bases from J, the junction kept 5 bases outside the gene matches. The CDR3 coding sequence is TGTGCCATCCAGGACAGGTCTGAGCAGTACTTC. Residues: CAIQDRSEQYF.

This chain connects TRBV4-1 to TRBJ2-7; TRBD1 matches 7 bases. J was trimmed by 6 bases and V by 4 bases; bases with no gene match: 15. CDR1 is MGHRA and CDR2 is YSYEKL in the germline V gene. The CDR3 consists of 16 residues. CDR3 sequence: CASSLHRGPLPLEQYF. For the CDR3, the DNA is TGCGCCAGCAGCCTACACAGGGGCCCACTCCCACTCGAGCAGTACTTC.

The rearrangement joins TRBV2 to TRBJ2-5; D unclear. This CDR3 has 15 amino acids. Trimming removed 8 bases from V and 7 bases from J, with 23 bases in between. The germline CDR1 and CDR2 sequences are SNHLY and FYNNEI. The CDR3 loop is CASEQPVIKTGTQYF. As DNA, the CDR3 is TGTGCCAGCGAGCAGCCAGTAATAAAGACGGGGACCCAGTACTTC. The variable domain in full, completed from reference TRBV2 and TRBJ2-5, reads EPEVTQTPSHQVTQMGQEVILRCVPISNHLYFYWYRQILGQKVEFLVSFYNNEISEKSEIFDDQFSVERPDGSNFTLKIRSTKLEDSAMYFCASEQPVIKTGTQYFGPGTRLLVL.

The chain uses TRBV11-3 and TRBJ1-6; 7 bases are a match to TRBD1. After removal of 5 bases from V and 8 bases from J, the junction contained 0 bases not matched to a gene. Germline V gene data show CDR1 as SGHNT and CDR2 as YENEEA. The CDR3 sequence is 12 residues long. This CDR3 is CASSQGDSPLHF. CDR3 in DNA: TGTGCCAGCAGCCAGGGGGATTCACCCCTCCACTTT. Variable domain in full (rest from reference TRBV11-3 and TRBJ1-6): EAGVVQSPRYKIIEKKQPVAFWCNPISGHNTLYWYLQNLGQGPELLIRYENEEAVDDSQLPKDRFSAERLKGVDSTLKIQPAELGDSAVYLCASSQGDSPLHFGNGTRLTVT.

V usage is TRBV7-8 and J usage is TRBJ2-3; D unclear. The ends were cut back, 2 bases at V and 2 bases at J, with 17 bases in the middle. CDR3 length equals 17 residues. Germline-derived CDR1 and CDR2 are SGHVS and FQNEAQ. CDR3 coding DNA: TGTGCCAGCAGCTTAAGTCTAGTCCACGGCTCCACAGATACGCAGTATTTT. The encoded protein is CASSLSLVHGSTDTQYF.

The chain links TRBV6-5 to TRBJ1-2; the match to TRBD1 covers 8 bases. Germline V gene data show CDR1 as MNHEY and CDR2 as SVGAGI. CDR3 length: 15 amino acids. Losses at the gene ends were 4 bases for V and 3 bases for J; bases not matched to a gene: 7. The CDR3 reads CASSSNRDRYYGYTF. The DNA for the CDR3 is TGTGCCAGCAGTTCTAACCGGGACAGGTACTATGGCTACACCTTC.

The chain has TRBV10-1 and TRBJ1-1; 7 bases match TRBD1. This CDR3 is 14 amino acids long. CDR1 is WNHNN, CDR2 SYGVQD, per germline (reference sequence). The J segment lost 1 base and the V segment lost 4 bases, leaving 3 bases of the junction unmatched. This chain's CDR3 is CASSAGQSNTEAFF. The CDR3 DNA is TGCGCCAGCAGTGCGGGACAGTCGAACACTGAAGCTTTCTTT.

V gene TRBV30 combines with J gene TRBJ1-5; perhaps TRBD1 as D (6 bases). V was clipped by 1 base and J by 5 bases, with 9 bases between them. Germline CDR1 is GTSNPN and CDR2 is SVGIG (reference sequence). The CDR3 is 13 residues long. CDR3 DNA sequence: TGTGCCTGGAGTGGACAGGAGGATCAGCCCCAGCATTTT. It encodes CAWSGQEDQPQHF.

The chain couples TRBV7-6 to TRBJ2-1, with a weak D call TRBD2 (5 bases). V gave up 1 base and J gave up 8 bases, with 15 bases separating them. The germline gives CDR1 SGHVS, CDR2 FNYEAQ. This CDR3 spans 15 amino acids. CDR3 nucleotides: TGTGCCAGCAGCTTAGGGGTGGAGGTACTAGATGAGCAGTTCTTC. It yields the protein CASSLGVEVLDEQFF.

The chain carries TRBV19 and TRBJ2-2, with 7 nucleotides matching TRBD1. J lost 2 bases, V lost 6 bases, and 3 bases had no gene match. The CDR3 is 14 amino acids. CDR1 LNHDA and CDR2 SQIVND come from the germline V gene (reference sequence). The CDR3 DNA follows: TGTGCCAGTAGGAGGGACAGAAACACCGGGGAGCTGTTTTTT. Translation: CASRRDRNTGELFF.

This clone was counted between two and nine times. This chain uses TRBV30 with TRBJ1-3, with TRBD1 as a possible D gene (5 bases). This CDR3 contains 18 residues. The V end lost 7 bases, the J end lost 0 bases, and 25 bases lay between the germline ends. Germline lookup yields CDR1 GTSNPN and CDR2 SVGIG (reference sequence). As DNA, the CDR3 is TGTGCCTACTTGGACACCTTACCCGCTGACCGCTCTGGAAACACCATATATTTT. It yields the protein CAYLDTLPADRSGNTIYF. Full variable domain (rest looked up from reference TRBV30 and TRBJ1-3): SQTIHQWPATLVQPVGSPLSLECTVEGTSNPNLYWYRQAAGRGLQLLFYSVGIGQISSEVPQNLSASRPQDRQFILSSKKLLLSDSGFYLCAYLDTLPADRSGNTIYFGEGSWLTVV.

The chain has TRBV4-2 and TRBJ2-6; 9 positions match TRBD2. The CDR3 has 19 residues. Germline V gives CDR1 LGHNA, CDR2 YNFKEQ. J was trimmed by 0 bases and V by 0 bases; bases with no gene match: 6. Written as DNA, the CDR3 is TGTGCCAGCAGCCAAGAGGGTAGCGGGGGCCTCTCTGGGGCCAACGTCCTGACTTTC. Encoded protein: CASSQEGSGGLSGANVLTF.